Listed here are 16 T cell receptor beta chains from one sample, sequenced in a study of cytomegalovirus exposure and HLA in healthy donors. Both 60 Vbeta primers and 13 Jbeta primers went into the PCR. TCRdb keeps only in-frame clones here, not all; method: immunoSEQ multiplex PCR. The sample contains 150,000 or so clones, approximately 72% of which appear only once. The specimen sequenced was PBMCs. The receptors were sampled from a female donor in good health and CMV-seronegative.

The V gene is TRBV10-3, the J gene TRBJ2-7; 9 bases agree with TRBD1. From germline, CDR1 is ENHRY and CDR2 SYGVKD. This CDR3 comprises 15 residues. With V trimmed by 4 bases and J by 2 bases, 6 bases remained unmatched. DNA for the CDR3: TGTGCCATCAGTGTAGGGACAGGGAGCGCCTACGAGCAGTACTTC. Translating gives CAISVGTGSAYEQYF.

The rearrangement uses TRBV9 and TRBJ1-5; D uncertain. Germline-derived CDR1 and CDR2 are SGDLS and YYNGEE. CDR3 length equals 13 residues. V was trimmed by 8 bases and J by 2 bases, leaving 11 bases between them. This CDR3 reads CASNSGGNQPQHF. The CDR3 DNA reads TGTGCCAGTAACAGTGGTGGCAATCAGCCCCAGCATTTT.

The rearrangement joins TRBV15 to TRBJ2-5, with D maybe TRBD1 (7 bases). The J call may be mistaken, given a closer DNA end match to TRBJ2-7. Germline CDR1 LNHNV, CDR2 YYDKDF (reference sequence). The CDR3 covers 14 residues. DNA for the CDR3: TGTGCCACCAGCCCCCGCGGGGACAGCTACGAGCAGTACTTC. Translation gives CATSPRGDSYEQYF.

The CDR3 is CASSSRDRTGTSGNTIYF. Written as DNA, the CDR3 is TGCGCCAGCAGCTCACGAGACAGGACAGGGACCTCTGGAAACACCATATATTTT. The chain employs TRBV5-1 and TRBJ1-3, with 8 bases identical to TRBD1. The trim removed 3 bases at V and 0 bases at J, leaving 11 bases unmatched. Germline CDR1 reads SGHRS; CDR2 reads YFSETQ. The CDR3 contains 18 residues. Supplemented by reference TRBV5-1 and TRBJ1-3, the full variable domain reads KAGVTQTPRYLIKTRGQQVTLSCSPISGHRSVSWYQQTPGQGLQFLFEYFSETQRNKGNFPGRFSGRQFSNSRSEMNVSTLELGDSALYLCASSSRDRTGTSGNTIYFGEGSWLTVV.

The chain combines TRBV9 with TRBJ1-2; 7 positions match TRBD1. This CDR3 has 13 amino acids. CDR1 and CDR2 from the germline V gene are SGDLS and YYNGEE. Trimming cost V 4 bases and J 5 bases; bases outside gene matches: 5. The CDR3: CASSSGTDYGYTF. The CDR3 DNA is TGTGCCAGCAGCTCCGGGACAGATTATGGCTACACCTTC.

The chain combines TRBV2 with TRBJ2-7, with D possibly matching TRBD1 (8 bases). The germline V gene encodes CDR1 SNHLY and CDR2 FYNNEI. The V end lost 1 base, the J end lost 5 bases, and 18 bases lay between the germline ends. This CDR3 spans 16 amino acids. The CDR3 sequence: CASSEERQGRGHEQYF. In nucleotides, the CDR3 is TGTGCCAGCAGTGAAGAAAGACAGGGGAGGGGGCACGAGCAGTACTTC.

The V and J genes are TRBV4-1 and TRBJ2-5; 13 bases agree with TRBD2. The length of the CDR3 is 17 residues. V lost 3 bases to trimming and J lost 5 bases; unmatched junction nucleotides: 9. Germline loops: CDR1 MGHRA, CDR2 YSYEKL. In DNA, the CDR3 is TGCGCCAGCAGCCAGGTCACTAGCGGGAGGGCCTGGGAGACCCAGTACTTC. Encoded protein: CASSQVTSGRAWETQYF.

The V and J genes are TRBV29-1 and TRBJ2-2; 7 positions match TRBD1. V shed 6 bases and J 7 bases; nucleotides not matched to a gene: 5. The CDR3 has 12 amino acids. Per germline, CDR1 SQVTM and CDR2 ANQGSEA. The CDR3 here is CSVNRGGGELFF. The DNA for the CDR3 is TGCAGCGTGAACAGGGGCGGCGGGGAGCTGTTTTTT.

This chain joins TRBV20-1 and TRBJ1-1, with a weak D call TRBD1 (5 bases). CDR1 and CDR2 from the germline V gene are DFQATT and SNEGSKA (reference sequence). The V gene lost 6 bases and the J gene lost 5 bases, with 10 bases spanning the gap. The CDR3 runs 11 residues. CDR3 region: CSAPRETEAFF. The CDR3 region has the DNA TGCAGTGCCCCCAGGGAAACTGAAGCTTTCTTT.

V usage is TRBV7-8 and J usage is TRBJ1-1; unclear D gene. V lost 5 bases and J 0 bases, leaving 16 bases between the germline ends. The CDR3 sequence is 16 residues long. CDR1 is SGHVS, CDR2 FQNEAQ, per germline. The CDR3 region is CASSPPAGPMNTEAFF. The CDR3 coding sequence is TGTGCCAGCAGCCCCCCGGCAGGCCCCATGAACACTGAAGCTTTCTTT. Looking up the rest from reference TRBV7-8 and TRBJ1-1 gives the full variable domain: GAGVSQSPRYKVAKRGQDVALRCDPISGHVSLFWYQQALGQGPEFLTYFQNEAQLDKSGLPSDRFFAERPEGSVSTLKIQRTQQEDSAVYLCASSPPAGPMNTEAFFGQGTRLTVV.

V is TRBV5-1 and J is TRBJ1-3, with 8 bases lining up with TRBD1. The germline gives CDR1 SGHRS, CDR2 YFSETQ. The J segment lost 3 bases and the V segment lost 3 bases, leaving 5 bases of the junction unmatched. This CDR3 contains 15 residues. CDR3 in DNA: TGCGCCAGCAGCTCTCAGGGGGCGGATGGAAACACCATATATTTT. This sequence encodes CASSSQGADGNTIYF.

V is TRBV28 and J is TRBJ1-1; D uncertain. The length of the CDR3 is 12 residues. Germline CDR1 reads MDHEN; CDR2 reads SYDVKM. The V end lost 8 bases, the J end lost 3 bases, and 10 bases lay between the germline ends. The chain's CDR3 is CASETTHTEAFF. The CDR3 region has the DNA TGTGCCAGCGAAACAACGCACACTGAAGCTTTCTTT.

This chain connects TRBV7-8 to TRBJ2-5; tentative D call: TRBD2 (6 bases). V was cut by 2 bases and J by 5 bases, with 21 bases left in between. Germline CDR1 reads SGHVS; CDR2 reads FQNEAQ. This CDR3 is 17 amino acids long. CDR3 coding DNA: TGTGCCAGCAGCTTACCACCCGGGGGAGCTTGGGGGGAGACCCAGTACTTC. Protein product: CASSLPPGGAWGETQYF.

The chain employs TRBV4-2 and TRBJ2-5, with a weak D call TRBD1 (5 bases). Germline V gives CDR1 LGHNA, CDR2 YNFKEQ. The germline V and J ends were trimmed by 1 base and 4 bases, with 10 bases remaining between them. The CDR3 length is 14 residues. The CDR3 protein is CASSQGRVTETQYF. The CDR3 DNA reads TGTGCCAGCAGCCAAGGCAGGGTTACAGAGACCCAGTACTTC.

The chain couples TRBV5-1 to TRBJ2-7, with D tentatively TRBD1 (6 bases). The CDR3 totals 15 residues. Trimming cost V 4 bases and J 2 bases, with 16 bases left between them. CDR1 SGHRS and CDR2 YFSETQ come from the germline V gene. CDR3 DNA sequence: TGCGCCAGCAGCCCCCTGACAGGACACCCCTACGAGCAGTACTTC. Its translation is CASSPLTGHPYEQYF.

This clone was detected once. This sequence joins TRBV4-1 and TRBJ1-1; weak D call: TRBD1 (5 bases). From germline, CDR1 is MGHRA and CDR2 YSYEKL. The CDR3 totals 15 residues. Deletions cut 1 base from V and 4 bases from J, with 13 bases between. The CDR3 loop is CASSQVGGLSTEAFF. The CDR3 DNA sequence: TGCGCCAGCAGCCAAGTGGGGGGTCTCAGCACTGAAGCTTTCTTT.